Shown below are 31 T cell receptor beta chains from a single sample sequenced in a study of blood T cell repertoires in COVID-19. Produced via immunoSEQ multiplex PCR; TCRdb's table is partial and in-frame only. This table holds 150,000 to 200,000 clones, around 90% found once. The specimen sequenced was peripheral blood. The receptors were sampled from a man between 60 and 75 years old with active or convalescent COVID-19.

The V gene is TRBV6-5, the J gene TRBJ2-2; D is possibly TRBD1 (6 bases). Germline loops: CDR1 MNHEY, CDR2 SVGAGI. V gave up 5 bases and J gave up 2 bases, with 12 bases separating them. The CDR3 contains 15 residues. DNA for the CDR3: TGTGCCAGCAGTCCCGACAGGTTCAACACCGGGGAGCTGTTTTTT. Residues: CASSPDRFNTGELFF.

CDR3 bases: TGTGCCAGCAGTGTCCAGGGGGGCAATTCACCCCTCCACTTT. Its protein is CASSVQGGNSPLHF. The chain joins TRBV2 to TRBJ1-6; 7 bases line up with TRBD1. V was pared by 4 bases and J by 7 bases, with 4 bases of the junction left unmatched. The CDR3 is made up of 14 amino acids. The germline CDR1 and CDR2 sequences are SNHLY and FYNNEI. The whole variable domain, filled in from reference TRBV2 and TRBJ1-6, reads EPEVTQTPSHQVTQMGQEVILRCVPISNHLYFYWYRQILGQKVEFLVSFYNNEISEKSEIFDDQFSVERPDGSNFTLKIRSTKLEDSAMYFCASSVQGGNSPLHFGNGTRLTVT.

This chain connects TRBV10-3 to TRBJ1-1; D ambiguous. Germline loops: CDR1 ENHRY, CDR2 SYGVKD. The CDR3 spans 12 residues. With 2 bases removed from V and 5 bases from J, the gap between germline ends came to 6 bases. The CDR3 sequence: CAISETETEAFF. DNA for the CDR3: TGTGCCATCAGTGAGACCGAGACTGAAGCTTTCTTT.

This clone appeared once. The V and J genes are TRBV6-6 and TRBJ1-2, with D unresolved. The germline V gene encodes CDR1 MNHNY and CDR2 SVGAGI (reference sequence). The V end was cut by 2 bases, the J end by 1 base, with 11 bases between. This CDR3 spans 15 amino acids. The CDR3: CASSYAGIYNYGYTF. In nucleotides, the CDR3 is TGTGCCAGCAGTTACGCGGGGATATATAACTATGGCTACACCTTC.

The rearrangement links TRBV6-6 to TRBJ2-1; 9 nucleotides align to TRBD1. The CDR3 runs 14 residues. V lost 5 bases to trimming and J lost 6 bases; unmatched junction nucleotides: 5. The germline gives CDR1 MNHNY, CDR2 SVGAGI (reference sequence). As DNA, the CDR3 is TGTGCCAGCAGTAGGACAGGGGTTGCCAATGAGCAGTTCTTC. Protein sequence: CASSRTGVANEQFF.

The V gene is TRBV24-1, the J gene TRBJ2-1; 9 bases line up with TRBD1. V lost 3 bases to trimming and J lost 7 bases; unmatched junction nucleotides: 9. Germline-derived CDR1 and CDR2 are KGHDR and SFDVKD. The length of the CDR3 is 16 residues. The CDR3 DNA follows: TGTGCCACCAGTGATCCTACTCGACAGGGGGGGAATGAGCAGTTCTTC. Protein: CATSDPTRQGGNEQFF.

The rearrangement uses TRBV27 and TRBJ2-1, with D possibly being TRBD2 (5 bases). The V end was cut by 5 bases, the J end by 7 bases, with 12 bases between. Germline V CDR1 and CDR2: MNHEY, SMNVEV (reference sequence). This CDR3 has 13 amino acids. The CDR3 bases are TGTGCCAGCAGTCCACATACGGGGAATGAGCAGTTCTTC. It translates to CASSPHTGNEQFF.

This rearrangement joins TRBV6-5 to TRBJ1-2; 10 bases match TRBD1. This CDR3 comprises 14 residues. The germline gives CDR1 MNHEY, CDR2 SVGAGI. Trimming took 8 bases from V and 7 from J; bases not matched to a gene: 10. CDR3 in DNA: TGTGCCAGCCACAAGACGGGACAGGGGATTGGCTACACCTTC. Protein sequence: CASHKTGQGIGYTF.

The chain links TRBV5-1 to TRBJ1-2; TRBD1 matches at 8 bases. Germline assignment: CDR1 SGHRS and CDR2 YFSETQ. V trimming: 4 bases; J trimming: 7 bases; junction bases outside the gene matches: 15. The CDR3 totals 16 residues. In nucleotides, the CDR3 is TGCGCCAGCAGCGACGGACAGGGAATTAATACGTCTGGCTACACCTTC. This encodes CASSDGQGINTSGYTF. Full variable domain (missing parts from reference TRBV5-1 and TRBJ1-2): KAGVTQTPRYLIKTRGQQVTLSCSPISGHRSVSWYQQTPGQGLQFLFEYFSETQRNKGNFPGRFSGRQFSNSRSEMNVSTLELGDSALYLCASSDGQGINTSGYTFGSGTRLTVV.

The CDR3 is CASSEIWARGDGYTF. CDR3 bases: TGTGCCAGCAGTGAAATCTGGGCCCGCGGGGATGGCTACACCTTC. The rearrangement joins TRBV2 to TRBJ1-2; D uncertain. This CDR3 has 15 amino acids. Trimming removed 2 bases at V and 6 bases at J, with 16 bases between. The germline V gene encodes CDR1 SNHLY and CDR2 FYNNEI.

This clone appeared once. The J gene is TRBJ1-2, the V gene TRBV3-1 (or the pseudogene TRBV3-2); 7 nucleotides line up with TRBD1. The CDR3 is made up of 12 amino acids. The V and J ends lost 5 bases and 7 bases, in that order; junction bases with no gene match: 4. Germline assignment: CDR1 LGHDT and CDR2 YNNKEL (reference sequence). CDR3 nucleotide sequence: TGTGCCAGCAGCAGAGGGGGCGTTGGCTACACCTTC. Its protein is CASSRGGVGYTF.

The chain carries TRBV27 and TRBJ1-5; D is ambiguous. The CDR3 length is 13 residues. Looked up from germline, CDR1 is MNHEY and CDR2 is SMNVEV (reference sequence). Trimming left V 4 bases short and J 2 bases short, with 6 bases between. The CDR3 nucleotides read TGTGCCAGCAGTTGGTCGGGCAATCAGCCCCAGCATTTT. It specifies CASSWSGNQPQHF.

This clone came up once. The rearrangement uses TRBV3-1 (or the pseudogene TRBV3-2) and TRBJ1-5, with 7 positions matching TRBD1. The CDR3 sequence is 14 residues long. CDR1 and CDR2 (germline): LGHDT, YNNKEL (reference sequence). V was clipped by 3 bases and J by 4 bases; unmatched bases: 3. This CDR3 reads CASSQARGNQPQHF. CDR3 nucleotides: TGTGCCAGCAGCCAGGCCAGGGGGAATCAGCCCCAGCATTTT.

The chain has TRBV2 and TRBJ2-7; D remains ambiguous. The CDR3 loop spans 13 amino acids. The V gene lost 6 bases and the J gene lost 6 bases, with 15 bases spanning the gap. Germline V gene data show CDR1 as SNHLY and CDR2 as FYNNEI. As DNA, the CDR3 is TGTGCCAGCAGACGAGGAGCCTTGCGCGAGCAGTACTTC. Protein sequence: CASRRGALREQYF.

V gene TRBV5-6 combines with J gene TRBJ1-2; a weak D match, TRBD1 (5 bases). Looked up from germline, CDR1 is SGHDT and CDR2 is YYEEEE. This CDR3 is 15 amino acids long. Trimming took 4 bases from V and 8 from J, leaving 21 bases between them. The CDR3 sequence: CASSPGGRPLGGYTF. In nucleotides, the CDR3 is TGTGCCAGCAGCCCCGGGGGTAGGCCCCTGGGAGGCTACACCTTC.

The CDR3 DNA follows: TGCGCCAGCAGTCCCGAAGCGGGACAGGAGTACAATGAGCAGTTCTTC. This codes for CASSPEAGQEYNEQFF. V is TRBV5-1 and J is TRBJ2-1, with D perhaps TRBD1 (8 bases). Germline V gene data show CDR1 as SGHRS and CDR2 as YFSETQ. The CDR3 runs to 16 residues. V was clipped by 5 bases and J by 4 bases, with 19 bases between them.

V and J are TRBV3-1 (or the pseudogene TRBV3-2) and TRBJ1-2; D is ambiguous. The CDR3 contains 11 residues. Germline V lookup: CDR1 LGHDT, CDR2 YNNKEL (reference sequence). Trimming shortened V by 4 bases and J by 4 bases, and 4 bases separated the two germline ends. The CDR3 nucleotides read TGTGCCAGCAGCCGGAGCTATGGCTACACCTTC. Translation: CASSRSYGYTF.

This clone turned up a few times. The gene calls are TRBV18 and TRBJ1-3, with 9 positions matching TRBD1. CDR1 is KGHSH and CDR2 is LQKENI in the germline V gene. V lost 3 bases and J lost 6; bases outside the gene matches: 9. The length of the CDR3 is 16 residues. The CDR3 sequence: CASSPQGTGIPNTIYF. CDR3 coding DNA: TGTGCCAGCTCACCGCAGGGGACAGGGATACCAAACACCATATATTTT. The full variable domain, rest sourced from reference TRBV18 and TRBJ1-3, is NAGVMQNPRHLVRRRGQEARLRCSPMKGHSHVYWYRQLPEEGLKFMVYLQKENIIDESGMPKERFSAEFPKEGPSILRIQQVVRGDSAAYFCASSPQGTGIPNTIYFGEGSWLTVV.

This clone was counted between two and nine times. This chain links TRBV29-1 with TRBJ1-1; D gene unclear. The length of the CDR3 is 13 residues. CDR1 is SQVTM, CDR2 ANQGSEA, per germline. V shed 4 bases and J shed 0 bases, with 9 bases lying between them. CDR3 coding DNA: TGCAGCGTTGGTAGAGTCATGAACACTGAAGCTTTCTTT. Translating gives CSVGRVMNTEAFF. Full variable domain (rest looked up from reference TRBV29-1 and TRBJ1-1): SAVISQKPSRDICQRGTSLTIQCQVDSQVTMMFWYRQQPGQSLTLIATANQGSEATYESGFVIDKFPISRPNLTFSTLTVSNMSPEDSSIYLCSVGRVMNTEAFFGQGTRLTVV.

This clone was seen once. This chain uses TRBV5-5 with TRBJ2-1; 11 bases agree with TRBD2. In germline, CDR1 is SGHKS, CDR2 YYEKEE (reference sequence). The CDR3 spans 18 residues. The junction had 17 bases not matched to a gene; V was cut back by 6 bases and J by 6 bases. The CDR3 region has the DNA TGTGCCAGCACCCATAGCGGGGGGGCCAAAGGTCTCTCCAATGAGCAGTTCTTC. Encoded protein: CASTHSGGAKGLSNEQFF.

Only a few counts were recorded for this clone. CDR3 nucleotides: TGTGCCAGCAGCTTTGGGGGACAAAACACTGAAGCTTTCTTT. Its protein product is CASSFGGQNTEAFF. This chain connects TRBV3-1 (or the pseudogene TRBV3-2) to TRBJ1-1, with D tentatively TRBD1 (6 bases). CDR3 size: 14 residues. Germline V gene sequence: CDR1 LGHDT, CDR2 YNNKEL (reference sequence). The germline V and J ends were trimmed by 5 bases and 2 bases, with 12 bases remaining between them.

This clone was seen once. CDR3 DNA: TGTGCCAGCAGCCAAGAAGGAGGTGAAAAACTGTTTTTT. This gives the protein CASSQEGGEKLFF. The chain carries TRBV3-1 (or the pseudogene TRBV3-2) and TRBJ1-4; D remains ambiguous. The CDR3 has 13 residues. Per the germline V gene, CDR1 is LGHDT and CDR2 is YNNKEL (reference sequence). Trimming pared 0 bases from V and 7 bases from J, leaving 6 bases between.

The chain is built from TRBV3-1 (or the pseudogene TRBV3-2) and TRBJ1-1; 8 nucleotides line up with TRBD1. The CDR3 is 15 residues long. The trim removed 3 bases at V and 3 bases at J, leaving 6 bases unmatched. Germline-derived CDR1 and CDR2 are LGHDT and YNNKEL (reference sequence). The CDR3 is CASSHPDRADTEAFF. CDR3 in DNA: TGTGCCAGCAGCCACCCGGACAGGGCGGACACTGAAGCTTTCTTT.

This chain connects TRBV4-1 to TRBJ2-1, with D unresolved. Germline-derived CDR1 and CDR2 are MGHRA and YSYEKL. Deletions cut 5 bases from V and 3 bases from J, with 11 bases between. The CDR3 has 14 residues. The DNA for the CDR3 is TGCGCCAGCAGCTCACAAAGACTCTACAATGAGCAGTTCTTC. This translates into CASSSQRLYNEQFF.

The chain uses TRBV5-6 and TRBJ1-4; D ambiguous. V shed 0 bases and J shed 4 bases, with 7 bases lying between them. This CDR3 comprises 14 residues. Germline CDR1 is SGHDT and CDR2 is YYEEEE. In DNA, the CDR3 is TGTGCCAGCAGCTTGGAACAGAATAATGAAAAACTGTTTTTT. Encoded protein: CASSLEQNNEKLFF. Drawing the rest from reference TRBV5-6 and TRBJ1-4, the complete variable domain is DAGVTQSPTHLIKTRGQQVTLRCSPKSGHDTVSWYQQALGQGPQFIFQYYEEEERQRGNFPDRFSGHQFPNYSSELNVNALLLGDSALYLCASSLEQNNEKLFFGSGTQLSVL.

This chain's CDR3 is CASSSRDRGHAYEQYF. The CDR3 DNA reads as TGCGCCAGCAGCTCTAGAGACAGGGGGCACGCCTACGAGCAGTACTTC. V and J are TRBV5-1 and TRBJ2-7; 10 positions match TRBD1. Losses at the gene ends were 3 bases for V and 2 bases for J; bases not matched to a gene: 8. This CDR3 region has 16 residues. Germline CDR1 is SGHRS and CDR2 is YFSETQ.

The V gene is TRBV6-5, the J gene TRBJ1-5; TRBD1 aligns across 7 bases. V was clipped by 5 bases and J by 6 bases; unmatched bases: 7. This CDR3 contains 14 residues. Germline V gene data show CDR1 as MNHEY and CDR2 as SVGAGI. The CDR3 DNA follows: TGTGCCAGCAGTCTTAAACAGGGGAGTCAGCCCCAGCATTTT. Its protein product is CASSLKQGSQPQHF.

J is TRBJ1-5 and V is TRBV2; 8 bases fit TRBD1. V trimming: 0 bases; J trimming: 3 bases; junction bases outside the gene matches: 4. CDR3 size: 16 residues. Looked up from germline, CDR1 is SNHLY and CDR2 is FYNNEI. CDR3 residues: CASSEAGRGPNQPQHF. CDR3 DNA sequence: TGTGCCAGCAGTGAAGCCGGCAGGGGGCCCAATCAGCCCCAGCATTTT.

The sample holds one count of this clone. V is TRBV5-1 and J is TRBJ2-1; 10 nucleotides line up with TRBD2. CDR1 is SGHRS and CDR2 is YFSETQ in the germline V gene. Unmatched junction bases numbered 8, after V lost 2 bases and J lost 6 bases. The CDR3 sequence is 16 residues long. CDR3 sequence (DNA): TGCGCCAGCAGCTTCACCCCTAGCGGGGGAATCAATGAGCAGTTCTTC. Its protein is CASSFTPSGGINEQFF.

The chain is built from TRBV28 and TRBJ2-7; D may be TRBD1 (5 bases). CDR3 length: 15 residues. Per the germline V gene, CDR1 is MDHEN and CDR2 is SYDVKM. Deletions cut 5 bases from V and 2 bases from J, with 16 bases between. CDR3 in amino acids: CASSPPGHQTYEQYF. The CDR3 DNA reads as TGTGCCAGCAGTCCCCCCGGACACCAAACCTACGAGCAGTACTTC.

The V gene is TRBV7-9, the J gene TRBJ1-1; D might be TRBD1 (6 bases). This CDR3 has 13 amino acids. The germline CDR1 and CDR2 sequences are SEHNR and FQNEAQ (reference sequence). Deletions cut 0 bases from V and 8 bases from J, with 10 bases between. The chain's CDR3 is CASSLAQGGEAFF. Here the CDR3 DNA reads TGTGCCAGCAGCTTAGCACAGGGCGGGGAAGCTTTCTTT.